The next 23 T cell receptor beta chains were all read from a single sample in a study of Graves' ophthalmopathy and Graves' hyperthyroidism. The study amplified TCR beta CDR3 regions using RNA transcripts. Investigators did first-round RT-PCR with HTBI primers, then second-round multiplex PCR. TCRdb reanalysed the multiplex PCR reads using MiXCR and keeps one entry per CDR3 protein. The table records hundreds of thousands of distinct CDR3 sequences, about two fifths of them present only once. Input material: peripheral blood. These receptors were collected from an adult man with Graves' ophthalmopathy.

This clonotype came up once. A clone one base away is much larger, so this may be a read error. This sequence joins TRBV5-6 and TRBJ1-6; D unresolved. Germline loops: CDR1 SGHDT, CDR2 YYEEEE. CDR3 length: 15 amino acids. The CDR3 loop is CASSLRQVANSPLNF. The CDR3 DNA is TGTGCCAGCAGCCTACGACAAGTCGCAAATTCACCCCTCAACTTT.

This clonotype was recorded many times. The genes are TRBV7-2 and TRBJ1-5; D remains ambiguous. Germline loops: CDR1 SGHTA, CDR2 FQGNSA. CDR3 length: 13 amino acids. V was pared by 1 base and J by 0 bases, with 1 base between. CDR3 in amino acids: CASSLVSNQPQHF. The CDR3 nucleotides are TGTGCCAGCAGCTTAGTTAGCAATCAGCCCCAGCATTTT.

The gene calls are TRBV29-1 and TRBJ1-2; the D gene is possibly TRBD1 (5 bases). The CDR3 loop spans 12 amino acids. Looked up from germline, CDR1 is SQVTM and CDR2 is ANQGSEA. Trimming took 1 base from V and 8 from J, leaving 11 bases between them. The CDR3 nucleotides are TGCAGCGTTGAAGGCGGGGACGGCGGCTACACCTTC. Residues: CSVEGGDGGYTF.

This chain joins TRBV19 and TRBJ1-5; 7 nucleotides agree with TRBD1. Germline-derived CDR1 and CDR2 are LNHDA and SQIVND (reference sequence). The CDR3 is 13 amino acids. The CDR3 region has the DNA TGTGTCAGAAGCACAGGGGAGGGTCAGCCCCAGCATTTT. Translating gives CVRSTGEGQPQHF. Together with reference TRBV19 and TRBJ1-5, the CDR3 gives the full variable domain: DGGITQSPKYLFRKEGQNVTLSCEQNLNHDAMYWYRQDPGQGLRLIYYSQIVNDFQKGDIAEGYSVSREKKESFPLTVTSAQKNPTAFYLCVRSTGEGQPQHFGDGTRLSIL.

This chain uses TRBV10-3 with TRBJ1-1; TRBD1 is a possible D gene (5 bases). The CDR3 covers 13 residues. The V gene's germline CDR1 is ENHRY and CDR2 SYGVKD. V gave up 10 bases and J gave up 6 bases, with 18 bases separating them. The CDR3 protein is CASSYGTEPEAFF. Here the CDR3 DNA reads TGTGCCAGCAGCTATGGGACGGAGCCTGAAGCTTTCTTT.

The chain has TRBV29-1 and TRBJ1-2; TRBD1 aligns across 7 bases. Germline loops: CDR1 SQVTM, CDR2 ANQGSEA. The CDR3 runs 11 residues. V gave up 6 bases and J gave up 4 bases; unmatched junction bases: 2. The CDR3 spells CSVGDSYGYTF. The CDR3 nucleotides are TGCAGCGTAGGGGACAGCTATGGCTACACCTTC.

This clonotype was seen more than once but under ten times. One junction end disagrees with the germline gene, perhaps due to a read error. The genes are TRBV2 and TRBJ2-7, with a possible D match to TRBD1 (6 bases). The germline V gene has CDR1 SNHLY and CDR2 FYNNEI. The CDR3 spans 16 residues. The CDR3 loop is CASSLPTDRARYEQYF. CDR3 nucleotide sequence: TGCGCCAGCAGCCTCCCAACGGACAGAGCAAGGTACGAGCAGTACTTC.

This chain links TRBV7-3 with TRBJ1-2; the match to TRBD1 covers 8 bases. The length of the CDR3 is 14 residues. J lost 5 bases, V lost 5 bases, and 7 bases had no gene match. CDR1 is SGHTA, CDR2 FQGTGA, per germline. CDR3 DNA sequence: TGTGCCAGCAGCGCCCAGACAGGGGAATATGGCTACACCTTC. Translated, it gives CASSAQTGEYGYTF.

This clonotype was picked up many times. The genes are TRBV10-3 and TRBJ1-1; D is perhaps TRBD1 (5 bases). V was pared by 6 bases and J by 7 bases, with 18 bases between. CDR1 ENHRY and CDR2 SYGVKD come from the germline V gene. This CDR3 has 14 residues. CDR3 residues: CAIRGTGTMGEAFF. DNA of the CDR3: TGTGCCATCAGAGGGACGGGGACTATGGGTGAAGCTTTCTTT.

This clonotype was seen only a few times. This chain joins TRBV18 and TRBJ2-7; TRBD1 matches 8 bases. Germline V gene sequence: CDR1 KGHSH, CDR2 LQKENI. The ends lost 0 bases at V and 5 bases at J; junction bases unmatched: 6. There are 15 residues in the CDR3. CDR3 sequence reads: CASSPPSTGAHEQYF. CDR3 nucleotide sequence: TGTGCCAGCTCACCACCGTCGACAGGGGCTCACGAGCAGTACTTC.

This clonotype occurred many times. The rearrangement uses TRBV7-6 and TRBJ1-1; D perhaps matches TRBD1 (5 bases). CDR1 is SGHVS, CDR2 FNYEAQ, per germline. V lost 4 bases and J 1 base, leaving 19 bases between the germline ends. The CDR3 loop spans 17 amino acids. CDR3 coding DNA: TGTGCCAGCAGCTCGTGGGCCTGGGGCACAGAGAACACTGAAGCTTTCTTT. Translating gives CASSSWAWGTENTEAFF.

The chain links TRBV7-9 to TRBJ2-5, with a weak D call TRBD2 (5 bases). The J call may be wrong; the DNA end is better matched by TRBJ2-1. The CDR3 sequence is 15 residues long. The germline gives CDR1 SEHNR, CDR2 FQNEAQ (reference sequence). The DNA of the CDR3 is TGTGCCAGCAGCTTACTACGCGGAGGCTTCGATGAGCAGTTCTTC. Residues: CASSLLRGGFDEQFF.

The gene calls are TRBV12-5 and TRBJ1-4; tentative D call: TRBD1 (6 bases). V lost 3 bases, J lost 8 bases, and 16 bases lay in between. This CDR3 has 15 amino acids. Germline CDR1 is LGHNT and CDR2 is FRNRAP. The DNA of the CDR3 is TGTGCTAGTGGTTTCGCAGGGGTGGCGCGCGAAAAACTGTTTTTT. Protein product: CASGFAGVAREKLFF.

The genes are TRBV2 and TRBJ2-5, with 13 nucleotides matching TRBD2. The V and J ends lost 6 bases and 4 bases, in that order; junction bases with no gene match: 8. The length of the CDR3 is 16 residues. Germline CDR1 reads SNHLY; CDR2 reads FYNNEI. The CDR3 sequence is CASSRLAGGPSETQYF. The CDR3 DNA reads as TGTGCCAGCAGCCGACTAGCGGGGGGACCCTCAGAGACCCAGTACTTC.

As for this clonotype: With a much larger clone just one base away, this may be a read error. The V gene is TRBV24-1, the J gene TRBJ2-2, with D possibly matching TRBD2 (6 bases). This CDR3 region has 16 residues. Germline V gives CDR1 KGHDR, CDR2 SFDVKD. This CDR3 is CATSDLAERGTGGLFF. CDR3 nucleotide sequence: TGTGCCACCAGTGATTTGGCCGAAAGGGGAACCGGGGGGCTGTTTTTT.

This clonotype was observed a handful of times. The junction does not match germline at one end; this may be a read error. The V and J genes are TRBV10-3 and TRBJ2-7, with unresolved D. Germline lookup yields CDR1 ENHRY and CDR2 SYGVKD. The CDR3 covers 11 residues. CDR3 in amino acids: CASSNSHEQYF. The DNA for the CDR3 is TGTGCCAGCAGTAACAGTCACGAGCAGTACTTC.

The chain employs TRBV5-6 and TRBJ1-1, with TRBD1 as a possible D gene (6 bases). This CDR3 is built from 15 residues. Germline CDR1 is SGHDT and CDR2 is YYEEEE. Trimming took 2 bases from V and 4 from J, leaving 15 bases between them. CDR3 amino acids: CASSLNPGAVTEAFF. The CDR3 region has the DNA TGTGCCAGCAGCTTAAACCCAGGGGCGGTCACTGAAGCTTTCTTT.

This clonotype came up once. One base away lies a much larger clone, so this may be a sequencing read error. The CDR3 does not close with the conserved phenylalanine or tryptophan, likely indicating a read error. The chain carries TRBV5-4 and TRBJ2-5; 9 nucleotides align to TRBD2. V lost 4 bases, J lost 2 bases, and 6 bases stayed unmatched. Germline V CDR1 and CDR2: SGHNT, YYREEE (reference sequence). CDR3 length: 15 residues. As DNA, the CDR3 is TGTGCCAGCAGCCTGACCCTAGCGGGGCAAGAGACCCAGTACCTC. Translating gives CASSLTLAGQETQYL.

This clonotype appeared once. CDR3 protein: CASSQTIALYEQYF. The CDR3 DNA reads TGTGCCAGCAGCCAAACCATAGCCCTCTACGAGCAGTACTTC. The V call is TRBV2, the J call TRBJ2-7; D call uncertain. Germline values: CDR1 SNHLY, CDR2 FYNNEI. This CDR3 is built from 14 residues. Trimming pared 6 bases from V and 3 bases from J, leaving 15 bases between.

At least ten counts were recorded for this clonotype. This chain links TRBV29-1 with TRBJ1-3, with a possible D match to TRBD1 (5 bases). This CDR3 spans 15 amino acids. Germline V gene data show CDR1 as SQVTM and CDR2 as ANQGSEA. V was shortened by 7 bases and J by 2 bases, with 18 bases between the two germline ends. DNA for the CDR3: TGCAGCGCCTCATGGGACGGGGAGACTGGAAACACCATATATTTT. Translating it yields CSASWDGETGNTIYF.

In its sample, this clonotype was seen many times. This chain links TRBV5-1 with TRBJ1-1; D gene ambiguous. CDR3 length: 13 amino acids. Trimming shortened V by 6 bases and J by 2 bases, and 11 bases separated the two germline ends. Germline assignment: CDR1 SGHRS and CDR2 YFSETQ. Here the CDR3 DNA reads TGCGCCAGCACGTGGGCAGCAAACACTGAAGCTTTCTTT. Its protein product is CASTWAANTEAFF.

This clonotype came up many times. The rearrangement links TRBV15 to TRBJ1-1; D not resolved. Germline V gene data show CDR1 as LNHNV and CDR2 as YYDKDF (reference sequence). V shed 2 bases and J shed 0 bases, with 10 bases lying between them. The CDR3 consists of 15 residues. The CDR3 DNA is TGTGCCACCAGCAGAAAGGTACTCCTGAACACTGAAGCTTTCTTT. This translates into CATSRKVLLNTEAFF. The variable domain in full, with the rest retrieved from reference TRBV15 and TRBJ1-1, is DAMVIQNPRYQVTQFGKPVTLSCSQTLNHNVMYWYQQKSSQAPKLLFHYYDKDFNNEADTPDNFQSRRPNTSFCFLDIRSPGLGDTAMYLCATSRKVLLNTEAFFGQGTRLTVV.

This clonotype was counted once. This sequence joins TRBV15 and TRBJ1-4, with 7 bases aligning to TRBD1. The germline V gene encodes CDR1 LNHNV and CDR2 YYDKDF (reference sequence). J lost 8 bases, V lost 3 bases, and 12 bases had no gene match. This CDR3 has 16 residues. The CDR3 reads CATSSYLDRADEKLFF. CDR3 nucleotide sequence: TGTGCCACCAGCAGTTATCTCGACAGGGCCGACGAAAAACTGTTTTTT. Full variable domain (missing parts from reference TRBV15 and TRBJ1-4): DAMVIQNPRYQVTQFGKPVTLSCSQTLNHNVMYWYQQKSSQAPKLLFHYYDKDFNNEADTPDNFQSRRPNTSFCFLDIRSPGLGDTAMYLCATSSYLDRADEKLFFGSGTQLSVL.